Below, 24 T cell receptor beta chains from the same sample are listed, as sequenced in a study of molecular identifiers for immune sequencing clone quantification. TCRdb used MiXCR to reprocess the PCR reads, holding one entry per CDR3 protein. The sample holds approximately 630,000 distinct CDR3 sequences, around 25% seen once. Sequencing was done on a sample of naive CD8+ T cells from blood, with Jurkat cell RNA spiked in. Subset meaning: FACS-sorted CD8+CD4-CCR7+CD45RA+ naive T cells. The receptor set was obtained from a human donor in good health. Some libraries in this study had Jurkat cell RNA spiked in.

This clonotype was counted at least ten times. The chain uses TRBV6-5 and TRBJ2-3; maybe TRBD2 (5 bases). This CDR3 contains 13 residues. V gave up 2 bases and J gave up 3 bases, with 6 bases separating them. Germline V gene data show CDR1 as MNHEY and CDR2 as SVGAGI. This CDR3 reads CASSYTGTDTQYF. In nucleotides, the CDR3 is TGTGCCAGCAGTTACACGGGGACAGATACGCAGTATTTT.

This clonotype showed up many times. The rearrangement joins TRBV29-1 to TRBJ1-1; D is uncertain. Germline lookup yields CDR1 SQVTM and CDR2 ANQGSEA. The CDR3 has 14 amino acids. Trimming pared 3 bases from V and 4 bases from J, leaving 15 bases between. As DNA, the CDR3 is TGCAGCGTTGACTTCCCGCTCGACGGCACTGAAGCTTTCTTT. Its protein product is CSVDFPLDGTEAFF.

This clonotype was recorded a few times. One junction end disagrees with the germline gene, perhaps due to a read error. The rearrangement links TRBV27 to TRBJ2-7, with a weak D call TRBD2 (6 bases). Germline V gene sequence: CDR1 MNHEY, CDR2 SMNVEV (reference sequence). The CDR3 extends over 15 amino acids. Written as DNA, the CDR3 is TGTGCCGGCAGTTTATTAGGTCCCCCGGGGGACGAGCAGTACTTC. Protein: CAGSLLGPPGDEQYF.

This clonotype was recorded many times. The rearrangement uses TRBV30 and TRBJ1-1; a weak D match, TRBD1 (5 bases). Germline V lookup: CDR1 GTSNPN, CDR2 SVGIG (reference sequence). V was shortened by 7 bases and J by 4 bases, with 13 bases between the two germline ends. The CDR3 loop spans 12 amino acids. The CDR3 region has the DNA TGTGCCTTAACTGGGGGGGGCACTGAAGCTTTCTTT. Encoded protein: CALTGGGTEAFF.

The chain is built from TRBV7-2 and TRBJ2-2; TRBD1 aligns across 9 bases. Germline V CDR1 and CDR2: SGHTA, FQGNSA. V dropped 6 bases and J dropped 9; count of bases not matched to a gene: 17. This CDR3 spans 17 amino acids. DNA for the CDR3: TGTGCCAGCAGACTCGGACAGGGGCGGGGGTCGGCGTGGGAGCTGTTTTTT. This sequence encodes CASRLGQGRGSAWELFF. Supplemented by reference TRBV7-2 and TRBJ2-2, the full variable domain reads GAGVSQSPSNKVTEKGKDVELRCDPISGHTALYWYRQSLGQGLEFLIYFQGNSAPDKSGLPSDRFSAERTGGSVSTLTIQRTQQEDSAVYLCASRLGQGRGSAWELFFGEGSRLTVL.

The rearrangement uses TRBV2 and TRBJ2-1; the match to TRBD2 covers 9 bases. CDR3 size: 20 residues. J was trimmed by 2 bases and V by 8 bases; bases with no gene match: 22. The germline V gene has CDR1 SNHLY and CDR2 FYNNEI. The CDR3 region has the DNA TGTGCCAGCCTCGGAAGGCGGGAGGGCCTCCCCCAAAGTACCTACAATGAGCAGTTCTTC. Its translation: CASLGRREGLPQSTYNEQFF.

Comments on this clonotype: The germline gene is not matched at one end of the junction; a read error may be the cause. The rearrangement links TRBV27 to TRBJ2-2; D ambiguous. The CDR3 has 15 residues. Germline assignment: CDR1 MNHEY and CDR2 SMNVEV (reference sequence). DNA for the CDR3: TGTGCCAGCTGTTTAGAGTGGCAGACCACCGGGGAGCTGTTTTTT. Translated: CASCLEWQTTGELFF.

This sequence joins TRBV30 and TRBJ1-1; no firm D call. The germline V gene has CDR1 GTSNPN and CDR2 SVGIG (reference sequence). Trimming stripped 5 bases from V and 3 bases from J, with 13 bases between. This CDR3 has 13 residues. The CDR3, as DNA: TGTGCCTGGGCGGGAGGAGTATACACTGAAGCTTTCTTT. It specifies CAWAGGVYTEAFF.

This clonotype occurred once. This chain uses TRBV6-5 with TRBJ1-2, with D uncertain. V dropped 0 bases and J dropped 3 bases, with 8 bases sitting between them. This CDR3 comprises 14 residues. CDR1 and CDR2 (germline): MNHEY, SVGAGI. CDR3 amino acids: CASSYSAHYYGYTF. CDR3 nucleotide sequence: TGTGCCAGCAGTTACTCAGCTCATTACTATGGCTACACCTTC.

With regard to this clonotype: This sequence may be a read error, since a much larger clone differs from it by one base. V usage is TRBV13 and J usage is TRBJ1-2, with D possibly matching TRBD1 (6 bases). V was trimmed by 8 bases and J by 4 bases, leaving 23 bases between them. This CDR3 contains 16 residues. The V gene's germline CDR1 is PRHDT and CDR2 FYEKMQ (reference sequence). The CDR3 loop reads CASGSNPGTPSYGYTF. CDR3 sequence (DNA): TGTGCCAGCGGCTCAAACCCCGGGACACCGAGCTATGGCTACACCTTC.

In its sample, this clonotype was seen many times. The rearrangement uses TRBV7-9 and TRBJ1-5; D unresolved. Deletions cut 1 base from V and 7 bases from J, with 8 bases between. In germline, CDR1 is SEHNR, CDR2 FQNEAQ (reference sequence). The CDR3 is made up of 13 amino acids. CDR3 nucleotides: TGTGCCAGCAGCTTAGATAGAGGGCAGCCCCAGCATTTT. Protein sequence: CASSLDRGQPQHF.

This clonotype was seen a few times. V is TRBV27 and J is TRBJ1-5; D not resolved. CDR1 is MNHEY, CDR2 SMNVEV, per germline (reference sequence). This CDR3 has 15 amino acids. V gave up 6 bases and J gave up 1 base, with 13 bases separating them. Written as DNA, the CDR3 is TGTGCCAGCAGCGTAGCCCCAGCCAGCAATCAGCCCCAGCATTTT. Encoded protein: CASSVAPASNQPQHF.

CDR3 protein: CASSFLIRTSGKLVDEQFF. In nucleotides, the CDR3 is TGTGCCAGCAGCTTTTTGATACGGACTAGCGGGAAATTGGTGGATGAGCAGTTCTTC. This chain joins TRBV7-9 and TRBJ2-1; 12 bases line up with TRBD2. The trim removed 3 bases at V and 8 bases at J, leaving 17 bases unmatched. Germline V lookup: CDR1 SEHNR, CDR2 FQNEAQ (reference sequence). There are 19 residues in the CDR3.

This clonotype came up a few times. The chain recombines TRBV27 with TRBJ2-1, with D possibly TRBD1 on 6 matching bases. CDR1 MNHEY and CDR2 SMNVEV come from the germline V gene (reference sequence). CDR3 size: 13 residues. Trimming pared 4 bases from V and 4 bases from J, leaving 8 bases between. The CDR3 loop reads CASSWTVYNEQFF. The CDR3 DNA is TGTGCCAGCAGTTGGACAGTTTACAATGAGCAGTTCTTC.

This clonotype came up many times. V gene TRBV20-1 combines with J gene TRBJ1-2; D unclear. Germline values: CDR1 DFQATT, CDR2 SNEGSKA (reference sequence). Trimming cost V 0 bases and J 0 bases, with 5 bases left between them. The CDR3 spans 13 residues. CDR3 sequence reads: CSARDRANYGYTF. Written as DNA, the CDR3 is TGCAGTGCTAGAGACCGGGCTAACTATGGCTACACCTTC.

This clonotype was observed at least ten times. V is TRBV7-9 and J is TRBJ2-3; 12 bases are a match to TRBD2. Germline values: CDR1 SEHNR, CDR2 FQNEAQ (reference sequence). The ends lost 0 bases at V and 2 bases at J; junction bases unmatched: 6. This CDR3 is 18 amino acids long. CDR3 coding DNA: TGTGCCAGCAGCTTAGCGGAGACTAGCGGGGGCTACACAGATACGCAGTATTTT. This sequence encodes CASSLAETSGGYTDTQYF. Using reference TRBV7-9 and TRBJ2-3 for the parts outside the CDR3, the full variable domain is DTGVSQNPRHKITKRGQNVTFRCDPISEHNRLYWYRQTLGQGPEFLTYFQNEAQLEKSRLLSDRFSAERPKGSFSTLEIQRTEQGDSAMYLCASSLAETSGGYTDTQYFGPGTRLTVL.

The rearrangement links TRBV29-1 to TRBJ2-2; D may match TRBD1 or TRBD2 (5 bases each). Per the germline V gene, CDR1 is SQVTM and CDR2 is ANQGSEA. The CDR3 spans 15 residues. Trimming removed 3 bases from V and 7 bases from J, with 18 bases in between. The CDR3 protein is CSVEMVQGRIGELFF. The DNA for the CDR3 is TGCAGCGTTGAGATGGTGCAGGGACGAATCGGGGAGCTGTTTTTT.

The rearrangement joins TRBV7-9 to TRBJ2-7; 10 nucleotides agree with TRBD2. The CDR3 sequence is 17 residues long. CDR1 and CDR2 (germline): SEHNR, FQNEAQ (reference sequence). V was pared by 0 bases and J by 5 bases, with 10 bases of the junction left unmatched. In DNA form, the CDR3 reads TGTGCCAGCAGCTTAGCGTTGCCTAGCGGGAGTCTACACGAGCAGTACTTC. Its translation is CASSLALPSGSLHEQYF.

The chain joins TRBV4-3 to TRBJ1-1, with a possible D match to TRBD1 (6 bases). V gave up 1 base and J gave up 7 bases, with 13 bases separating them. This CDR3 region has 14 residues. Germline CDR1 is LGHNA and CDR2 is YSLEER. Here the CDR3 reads CASSQAAGAGEAFF. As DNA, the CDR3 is TGCGCCAGCAGCCAAGCCGCAGGGGCGGGTGAAGCTTTCTTT.

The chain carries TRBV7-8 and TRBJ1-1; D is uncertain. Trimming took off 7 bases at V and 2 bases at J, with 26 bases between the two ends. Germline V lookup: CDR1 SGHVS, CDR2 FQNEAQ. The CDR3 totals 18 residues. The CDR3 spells CASTTLPYQVGLNTEAFF. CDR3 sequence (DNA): TGTGCCAGCACCACCCTCCCCTACCAAGTTGGACTTAACACTGAAGCTTTCTTT.

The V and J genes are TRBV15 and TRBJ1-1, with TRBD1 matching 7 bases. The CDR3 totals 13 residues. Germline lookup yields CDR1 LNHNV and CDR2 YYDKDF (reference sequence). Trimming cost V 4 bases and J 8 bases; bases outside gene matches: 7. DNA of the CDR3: TGTGCCACCAGCACGGGACAGACTTACGAAGCTTTCTTT. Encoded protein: CATSTGQTYEAFF.

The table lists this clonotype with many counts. CDR3 bases: TGCAGTGCTAGTTTCACCCGCAGGACTAGCGAAACAGATACGCAGTATTTT. Its translation is CSASFTRRTSETDTQYF. V gene TRBV20-1 combines with J gene TRBJ2-3, with 9 nucleotides matching TRBD2. This CDR3 comprises 17 residues. Germline CDR1 DFQATT, CDR2 SNEGSKA (reference sequence). V shed 3 bases, J shed 3 bases, and the junction held 13 bases outside the gene matches.

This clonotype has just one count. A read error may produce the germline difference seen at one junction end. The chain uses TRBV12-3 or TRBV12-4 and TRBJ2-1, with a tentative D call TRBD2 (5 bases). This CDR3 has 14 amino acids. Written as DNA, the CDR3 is TGTGCCAGCGGTTTGAGCGGAGGCTACAATGAGCAGTTCTTC. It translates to CASGLSGGYNEQFF.

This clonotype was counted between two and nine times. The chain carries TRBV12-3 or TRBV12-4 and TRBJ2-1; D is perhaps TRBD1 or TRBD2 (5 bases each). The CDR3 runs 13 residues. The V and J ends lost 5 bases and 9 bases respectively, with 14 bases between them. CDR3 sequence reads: CASSPPLRGEQFF. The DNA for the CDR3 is TGTGCCAGCAGTCCTCCTCTGAGGGGTGAGCAGTTCTTC.